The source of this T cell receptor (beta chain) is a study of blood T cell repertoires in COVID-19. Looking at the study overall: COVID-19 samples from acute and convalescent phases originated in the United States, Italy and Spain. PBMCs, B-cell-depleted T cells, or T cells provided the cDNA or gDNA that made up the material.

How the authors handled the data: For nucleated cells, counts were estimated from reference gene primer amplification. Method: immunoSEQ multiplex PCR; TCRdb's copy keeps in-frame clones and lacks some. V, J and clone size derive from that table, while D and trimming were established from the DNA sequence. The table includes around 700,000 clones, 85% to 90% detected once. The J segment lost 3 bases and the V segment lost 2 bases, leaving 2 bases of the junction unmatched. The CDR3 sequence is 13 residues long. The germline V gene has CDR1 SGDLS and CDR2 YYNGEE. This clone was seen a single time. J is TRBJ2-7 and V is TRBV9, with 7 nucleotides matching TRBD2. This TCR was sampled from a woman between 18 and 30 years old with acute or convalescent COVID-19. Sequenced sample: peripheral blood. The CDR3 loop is CASSVGDYYEQYF. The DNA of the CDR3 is TGTGCCAGCAGCGTGGGGGACTACTACGAGCAGTACTTC.